A selection of T cell receptor beta chains follows, all from one sample in a study of identical twins. MiXCR, applied by TCRdb to the 5' RACE reads, yields one record per CDR3 protein. The table lists about 1.7 million distinct CDR3 sequences, around 29% of them singletons. Input material: cord blood. Receptor source: a newborn girl in good health. Each CDR3 is given with its conserved first and last residue. Each record gives: V gene, CDR3 protein.

TRBV7-9 CASSPQGTSATFDNEQFF
TRBV4-2 CASSTSGSYEQYF
TRBV13 CASSSLESQGTNYGYTF
TRBV10-3 CAISAAGDFTDTQYF
TRBV28 CASSLYQGYYNEQFF
TRBV20-1 CSARDAYNEQFF
TRBV28 CASSRDTGYEQYF
TRBV13 CACTRGDSYNEQFF
TRBV10-3 CATWKGTGTSYEQYF
TRBV14 CASSQVRLVELETQYF
TRBV14 CASSQFYAHSEQYF
TRBV2 CASRAGTDKNIQYF
TRBV5-1 CASSLAFGGPDTQYF
TRBV5-1 CASSLGQGRGEQYF
TRBV18 CASSPPTYSYNEQFF
TRBV2 CASSVGMAGGEETQYF
TRBV24-1 CATSGLAGRNEQYF
TRBV5-1 CASSFLQRGVYGYTF
TRBV12-3/TRBV12-4 CASSLGAVLNYGYTF
TRBV6-5 CASSLILGTCEQYF
TRBV6-4 CASSDAGVSNTGELFF
TRBV5-5 CASSVPGLAAAGPYNEQFF
TRBV27 CASIETQYF
TRBV9 CASSPQGGTRSEAFF
TRBV20-1 CSAKTSGETQYF
TRBV4-2 CASSQGAGDNSPLHF
TRBV5-1 CASSLSRDRGLRSNQPQHF